The 30 T cell receptor beta chains given below trace back to one sample, sequenced in a study of post-analysis software for immune sequencing data. Study conclusions and caveats: Controls showed lower frequencies than patients for roughly five TRBV segments, and TRBV5-6, TRBV5-1 and TRBV20-1 were among these.

The authors incorporated unique molecular identifiers into the TCR beta cDNA libraries. TCRdb called the PCR reads again in MiXCR, with one record for every CDR3 protein. Here the sample spans about 190,000 distinct CDR3 sequences, over 25% being singletons. Antigen specificity for these receptors is unknown. Sequences were obtained from blood. The receptors shown here come from a girl between 2 and 17 years old with multiple sclerosis.

The CDR3 sequence: CASSPPGRTSGQETQYF. CDR3 nucleotides: TGTGCCAGCAGCCCTCCTGGGCGGACTAGCGGTCAAGAGACCCAGTACTTC. This chain connects TRBV5-6 to TRBJ2-5, with TRBD2 matching 10 bases. In germline, CDR1 is SGHDT, CDR2 YYEEEE. After removal of 4 bases from V and 2 bases from J, the junction contained 11 bases not matched to a gene. This CDR3 is 17 amino acids long.

This clonotype was seen at least ten times. The J gene is TRBJ2-1, the V gene TRBV21-1; whether TRBD2, the table's D call, matches the DNA was not checked. TRBV21-1 is assigned pseudogene status. The CDR3 contains 17 residues. The CDR3 sequence: CASSTRLAGEPDNEQFF. The CDR3 DNA sequence: TGTGCCAGCAGCACCCGACTAGCGGGAGAACCCGACAATGAGCAGTTCTTC.

This clonotype has a handful of counts. At one boundary the junction diverges from the germline segment, which might be a read error. The gene calls are TRBV29-1 and TRBJ2-3; 8 bases agree with TRBD1. The germline V gene has CDR1 SQVTM and CDR2 ANQGSEA. The CDR3 spans 11 residues. CDR3 residues: CSVRGTGTQYF. CDR3 sequence (DNA): TGCAGCGTAAGGGGGACAGGTACGCAGTATTTT.

This clonotype was counted only a few times. The chain recombines TRBV15 with TRBJ2-3; D might be TRBD2 (5 bases). Germline V gives CDR1 LNHNV, CDR2 YYDKDF (reference sequence). Trimming stripped 0 bases from V and 8 bases from J, with 15 bases between. The CDR3 runs to 15 residues. The DNA of the CDR3 is TGTGCCACCAGCAGAGATCCCCGGGAAATCGGTACGCAGTATTTT. Its protein is CATSRDPREIGTQYF. Full variable domain (missing parts from reference TRBV15 and TRBJ2-3): DAMVIQNPRYQVTQFGKPVTLSCSQTLNHNVMYWYQQKSSQAPKLLFHYYDKDFNNEADTPDNFQSRRPNTSFCFLDIRSPGLGDTAMYLCATSRDPREIGTQYFGPGTRLTVL.

The V and J genes are TRBV2 and TRBJ1-4; possibly TRBD1 for D (6 bases). CDR1 is SNHLY and CDR2 is FYNNEI in the germline V gene. The CDR3 has 12 amino acids. V shed 4 bases and J shed 10 bases, with 10 bases lying between them. The CDR3 DNA follows: TGTGCCAGCAGTGGGGGGGCTGGAAAACTGTTTTTT. This translates into CASSGGAGKLFF. Supplemented by reference TRBV2 and TRBJ1-4, the full variable domain reads EPEVTQTPSHQVTQMGQEVILRCVPISNHLYFYWYRQILGQKVEFLVSFYNNEISEKSEIFDDQFSVERPDGSNFTLKIRSTKLEDSAMYFCASSGGAGKLFFGSGTQLSVL.

This clonotype was observed at least ten times. The CDR3 sequence: CSVGSGGDEQYF. CDR3 bases: TGCAGCGTTGGGTCAGGGGGAGACGAGCAGTACTTC. This chain uses TRBV29-1 with TRBJ2-7; the match to TRBD1 covers 7 bases. The V and J ends lost 4 bases and 5 bases, in that order; junction bases with no gene match: 5. The CDR3 loop spans 12 amino acids. From germline, CDR1 is SQVTM and CDR2 ANQGSEA.

This chain links TRBV6-1 with TRBJ2-7; 7 nucleotides align to TRBD1. This CDR3 has 17 amino acids. The germline CDR1 and CDR2 sequences are MNHNS and SASEGT. V lost 2 bases to trimming and J lost 6 bases; unmatched junction nucleotides: 16. CDR3 sequence reads: CASSESGQNLRSREQYF. In nucleotides, the CDR3 is TGTGCCAGCAGTGAATCGGGACAGAATCTACGAAGTCGCGAGCAGTACTTC.

The CDR3 DNA reads TGTGCCAGCAGTTACTCCGGACAGGGCGGGGGGTCCCTCCACTTT. It is translated as CASSYSGQGGGSLHF. The V and J genes are TRBV6-5 and TRBJ1-6, with 8 bases that match TRBD1. Looked up from germline, CDR1 is MNHEY and CDR2 is SVGAGI. V gave up 0 bases and J gave up 14 bases; unmatched junction bases: 9. The CDR3 length is 15 residues.

This clonotype was seen many times. The gene calls are TRBV6-1 and TRBJ2-1, with 10 bases fitting TRBD2. The CDR3 spans 17 residues. Trimming removed 5 bases from V and 2 bases from J; junction bases left unmatched: 9. Germline V gene sequence: CDR1 MNHNS, CDR2 SASEGT. CDR3 sequence (DNA): TGTGCCAGCAGTCGGGCTAGCGGGAGTAGTGCCTACAATGAGCAGTTCTTC. It encodes CASSRASGSSAYNEQFF.

The chain combines TRBV4-1 with TRBJ1-1; D is unresolved. The CDR3 sequence is 14 residues long. Germline assignment: CDR1 MGHRA and CDR2 YSYEKL. The V gene lost 5 bases and the J gene lost 6 bases, with 16 bases spanning the gap. The CDR3 reads CASSLSPPTPEAFF. In nucleotides, the CDR3 is TGCGCCAGCAGCTTGAGTCCACCGACCCCTGAAGCTTTCTTT.

This clonotype was recorded at least ten times. The chain combines TRBV29-1 with TRBJ2-3; no clear D. The CDR3 covers 15 residues. Germline V gene lookup returns CDR1 SQVTM and CDR2 ANQGSEA. V was cut by 3 bases and J by 1 base, with 14 bases left in between. The CDR3 DNA is TGCAGCGTTGACGCGTCCGTGGGTGGCACAGATACGCAGTATTTT. Amino acids: CSVDASVGGTDTQYF.

V gene TRBV20-1 combines with J gene TRBJ1-6; D is unresolved. Germline-derived CDR1 and CDR2 are DFQATT and SNEGSKA (reference sequence). V was clipped by 4 bases and J by 6 bases, with 13 bases between them. The CDR3 sequence is 14 residues long. CDR3 loop: CSATPRTTNSPLHF. DNA of the CDR3: TGCAGTGCTACCCCAAGAACAACTAATTCACCCCTCCACTTT.

Details on this clonotype: A much larger clone sits a single nucleotide away, making a read error possible. The genes are TRBV11-1 and TRBJ2-5, with D hard to call. The closer fit of TRBJ2-7 to the DNA end suggests the J call may be wrong. CDR3 size: 15 residues. The germline CDR1 and CDR2 sequences are SGHAT and FQDESV (reference sequence). CDR3 loop: CASNTGRHPIYEQYF. CDR3 nucleotide sequence: TGTGCCAGCAACACCGGACGCCACCCCATATACGAGCAGTACTTC.

This clonotype was recorded a few times. This chain connects TRBV6-2 or TRBV6-3 to TRBJ2-1, with D possibly matching TRBD2 (5 bases). V lost 3 bases, J lost 8 bases, and 11 bases lay in between. CDR3 length equals 13 residues. The germline V gene encodes CDR1 MNHEY and CDR2 SVGEGT. CDR3 residues: CASSYGEPYEQFF. The CDR3 DNA reads TGTGCCAGCAGTTATGGGGAGCCCTATGAGCAGTTCTTC.

The rearrangement joins TRBV15 to TRBJ2-7; a weak D match, TRBD2 (6 bases). The CDR3 extends over 15 amino acids. Germline V gene sequence: CDR1 LNHNV, CDR2 YYDKDF (reference sequence). V was trimmed by 0 bases and J by 0 bases, leaving 9 bases between them. The CDR3 loop reads CATSRDRTNSYEQYF. The CDR3, as DNA: TGTGCCACCAGCAGAGACAGGACTAACTCCTACGAGCAGTACTTC.

This clonotype showed up just a few times. This sequence joins TRBV2 and TRBJ1-1; D is possibly TRBD1 (5 bases). Trimming cost V 4 bases and J 4 bases, with 13 bases left between them. The CDR3 sequence is 14 residues long. Germline-derived CDR1 and CDR2 are SNHLY and FYNNEI. The CDR3 bases are TGTGCCAGCAGTGCTCCGGGCAGGGCCACTGAAGCTTTCTTT. Protein: CASSAPGRATEAFF.

Concerning this clonotype: A read error may be the cause here, since a much bigger clone is one base away. The chain has TRBV7-2 and TRBJ2-1; D is possibly TRBD2 (6 bases). Matching the DNA end better, TRBJ2-7 makes the J call doubtful. In germline, CDR1 is SGHTA, CDR2 FQGNSA. There are 15 residues in the CDR3. CDR3 region: CASRFTSTSYNEQYF. The CDR3 DNA sequence: TGTGCCAGCAGATTTACTAGCACCTCCTACAATGAGCAGTACTTC.

The rearrangement uses TRBV3-1 and TRBJ1-1, with 8 bases aligning to TRBD1. The length of the CDR3 is 14 residues. Trimming took 2 bases from V and 3 from J; bases not matched to a gene: 2. Per the germline V gene, CDR1 is LGHDT and CDR2 is YNNKEL (reference sequence). The CDR3 sequence: CASSQRDRHTEAFF. The CDR3 bases are TGTGCCAGCAGCCAACGGGACAGGCACACTGAAGCTTTCTTT.

In its sample, this clonotype was seen many times. V is TRBV11-2 and J is TRBJ2-5; D uncertain. Trimming pared 5 bases from V and 7 bases from J, leaving 8 bases between. There are 11 residues in the CDR3. Germline assignment: CDR1 SGHAT and CDR2 FQNNGV. The CDR3 DNA follows: TGTGCCAGCAGCCTCAGTTGGACCCAGTACTTC. As protein: CASSLSWTQYF.

This clonotype was detected many times. The J gene is TRBJ2-7, the V gene TRBV12-3 or TRBV12-4; the D gene is possibly TRBD1 (5 bases). V was clipped by 5 bases and J by 0 bases, with 11 bases between them. The CDR3 is 14 residues long. The DNA for the CDR3 is TGTGCCAGCAGTCCAACCGACAGCTCCTACGAGCAGTACTTC. Protein: CASSPTDSSYEQYF.

By share, this clonotype ranks as medium-sized. The V and J genes are TRBV7-2 and TRBJ2-7; no reliable D call. CDR1 and CDR2 (germline): SGHTA, FQGNSA. Trimming pared 5 bases from V and 2 bases from J, leaving 7 bases between. CDR3 size: 12 residues. The CDR3 region is CASSAKPYEQYF. The DNA for the CDR3 is TGTGCCAGCAGCGCGAAGCCCTACGAGCAGTACTTC.

The CDR3 reads CSARGASERGGVYEQFF. The CDR3 DNA sequence: TGCAGTGCTAGAGGAGCTAGTGAGCGGGGGGGCGTCTATGAGCAGTTCTTC. The gene calls are TRBV20-1 and TRBJ2-1; 10 nucleotides match TRBD2. The ends lost 1 base at V and 8 bases at J; junction bases unmatched: 14. The germline gives CDR1 DFQATT, CDR2 SNEGSKA (reference sequence). CDR3 size: 17 residues.

The chain's CDR3 is CAISGAASANYGYTF. CDR3 coding DNA: TGTGCCATCAGTGGGGCAGCCTCCGCTAACTATGGCTACACCTTC. The chain links TRBV10-3 to TRBJ1-2; D is unclear. This CDR3 region has 15 residues. Germline assignment: CDR1 ENHRY and CDR2 SYGVKD. V was shortened by 4 bases and J by 0 bases, with 12 bases between the two germline ends.

The chain links TRBV5-1 to TRBJ2-5; 11 nucleotides match TRBD1. CDR1 and CDR2 from the germline V gene are SGHRS and YFSETQ. V lost 0 bases, J lost 4 bases, and 8 bases stayed unmatched. The CDR3 is 17 residues long. CDR3 protein: CASSLEPLGQGGETQYF. The CDR3 bases are TGCGCCAGCAGCTTGGAGCCCCTGGGACAGGGGGGAGAGACCCAGTACTTC.

The chain is built from TRBV9 and TRBJ2-1; 10 nucleotides agree with TRBD2. The V gene end was trimmed by 4 bases and the J gene end by 6 bases; junction bases not matched to a gene: 10. The CDR3 spans 16 residues. The germline V gene has CDR1 SGDLS and CDR2 YYNGEE. The chain's CDR3 is CASSIGSGLASNEQFF. The CDR3 nucleotides read TGTGCCAGCAGCATAGGTTCGGGACTAGCGTCCAATGAGCAGTTCTTC.

In regard to this clonotype: At one of its ends the junction is not consistent with the germline gene, which may arise from a read error. This sequence joins TRBV18 and TRBJ2-3; TRBD1 matches 10 bases. CDR1 and CDR2 from the germline V gene are KGHSH and LQKENI. The CDR3 runs to 15 residues. CDR3 amino acids: CASSQRDRGTETQYF. The CDR3 region has the DNA TGTGCCAGCTCGCAAAGGGACAGGGGCACAGAGACGCAGTATTTT.

This clonotype came up many times. The V and J genes are TRBV14 and TRBJ2-3, with a tentative D call TRBD1 (6 bases). V was shortened by 0 bases and J by 4 bases, with 11 bases between the two germline ends. CDR1 is SGHDN and CDR2 is FVKESK in the germline V gene. This CDR3 is built from 15 residues. The CDR3 spells CASSQDTGRADTQYF. In DNA form, the CDR3 reads TGTGCCAGCAGCCAAGATACAGGGAGAGCAGATACGCAGTATTTT.

This chain links TRBV12-3 or TRBV12-4 with TRBJ2-1; 10 nucleotides line up with TRBD2. This CDR3 spans 16 amino acids. The V and J ends lost 7 bases and 7 bases, in that order; junction bases with no gene match: 13. CDR3 region: CASIPRPSGSMNEQFF. Written as DNA, the CDR3 is TGTGCCAGCATCCCCCGGCCTAGCGGGAGTATGAATGAGCAGTTCTTC.

This chain links TRBV28 with TRBJ1-5; D unresolved. The CDR3 has 15 residues. Germline CDR1 and CDR2: MDHEN and SYDVKM. Between the trimmed V and J ends, which lost 2 bases and 0 bases, there was a span of 8 bases. CDR3 amino acids: CASSLGSYSNQPQHF. DNA of the CDR3: TGTGCCAGCAGTTTAGGGAGTTATAGCAATCAGCCCCAGCATTTT.

This clonotype was counted between two and nine times. This chain connects TRBV6-5 to TRBJ1-4; 7 bases are shared with TRBD1. Germline lookup yields CDR1 MNHEY and CDR2 SVGAGI. CDR3 size: 15 residues. V lost 0 bases to trimming and J lost 5 bases; unmatched junction nucleotides: 3. This chain's CDR3 is CASSYSTGRNEKLFF. The CDR3 DNA sequence: TGTGCCAGCAGTTACTCGACAGGGCGGAATGAAAAACTGTTTTTT.